This entry lists 23 T cell receptor beta chains sequenced from one sample in a study of cytomegalovirus exposure and HLA in healthy donors. The PCR made use of 60 Vbeta and 13 Jbeta primers. Assay: immunoSEQ multiplex PCR; the TCRdb copy retains only in-frame clones and omits some. The top ten clones hold approximately 2.1% of a sample with around 130,000 clones, less than 85% of them seen once. Sequencing was carried out using PBMCs. The receptors were sampled from a woman between 40 and 55 years old in good health and CMV-seropositive.

The chain combines TRBV28 with TRBJ2-7; 8 bases agree with TRBD2. Germline CDR1 and CDR2: MDHEN and SYDVKM. This CDR3 has 16 residues. The V gene end was trimmed by 8 bases and the J gene end by 4 bases; junction bases not matched to a gene: 16. CDR3 nucleotide sequence: TGTGCCAGCGAACCTCTCTTTGACGGGAGGGCATACGAGCAGTACTTC. Translated: CASEPLFDGRAYEQYF.

There are a few counts of this clone. The chain uses TRBV4-2 and TRBJ2-7, with 10 bases lining up with TRBD1. After removal of 4 bases from V and 6 bases from J, the junction contained 9 bases not matched to a gene. Germline loops: CDR1 LGHNA, CDR2 YNFKEQ. CDR3 length equals 15 residues. The CDR3 spells CASSRGTGELGEQYF. The CDR3, as DNA: TGTGCCAGCAGCCGGGGGACAGGGGAGTTGGGCGAGCAGTACTTC.

The chain is built from TRBV6-5 and TRBJ1-1; TRBD1 aligns across 10 bases. The CDR3 has 13 residues. Looked up from germline, CDR1 is MNHEY and CDR2 is SVGAGI. V gave up 7 bases and J gave up 11 bases; unmatched junction bases: 10. The CDR3 region is CASTGTGVNGAFF. In DNA, the CDR3 is TGTGCCAGCACCGGGACAGGGGTGAATGGGGCTTTCTTT.

This chain connects TRBV9 to TRBJ2-3, with 8 bases aligning to TRBD2. Germline V gene sequence: CDR1 SGDLS, CDR2 YYNGEE. The CDR3 length is 16 residues. J was trimmed by 0 bases and V by 0 bases; bases with no gene match: 3. The CDR3 DNA is TGTGCCAGCAGCGTAGCGGCGGGGGGCAGCACAGATACGCAGTATTTT. Amino acids: CASSVAAGGSTDTQYF.

The chain has TRBV28 and TRBJ2-3, with 13 nucleotides matching TRBD2. V shed 5 bases, J shed 3 bases, and the junction held 8 bases outside the gene matches. Germline V gene sequence: CDR1 MDHEN, CDR2 SYDVKM. This CDR3 region has 17 residues. The CDR3 DNA follows: TGTGCCAGCAGTCTGGGACTAGCGGGGTGGGGGACAGATACGCAGTATTTT. Protein product: CASSLGLAGWGTDTQYF.

The chain employs TRBV2 and TRBJ2-2; 9 positions match TRBD2. V gave up 6 bases and J gave up 5 bases; unmatched junction bases: 7. The germline CDR1 and CDR2 sequences are SNHLY and FYNNEI. The CDR3 runs 15 residues. The CDR3 sequence: CASRSRGGVTGELFF. The CDR3 DNA reads as TGTGCCAGCAGGAGCCGCGGGGGGGTTACCGGGGAGCTGTTTTTT. The full variable domain, its missing parts supplied by reference TRBV2 and TRBJ2-2, is EPEVTQTPSHQVTQMGQEVILRCVPISNHLYFYWYRQILGQKVEFLVSFYNNEISEKSEIFDDQFSVERPDGSNFTLKIRSTKLEDSAMYFCASRSRGGVTGELFFGEGSRLTVL.

The chain recombines TRBV9 with TRBJ1-4, with TRBD1 matching over 7 bases. V lost 2 bases to trimming and J lost 4 bases; unmatched junction nucleotides: 5. The CDR3 sequence is 15 residues long. The germline CDR1 and CDR2 sequences are SGDLS and YYNGEE. In DNA, the CDR3 is TGTGCCAGCAGCGTTGGGACAGCGGTTAATGAAAAACTGTTTTTT. Its translation: CASSVGTAVNEKLFF.

This chain links TRBV5-6 with TRBJ1-6; 9 bases map to TRBD1. The CDR3 contains 18 residues. Germline trimming cut 4 bases from V and 5 bases from J; bases unmatched to any gene: 13. Germline CDR1 reads SGHDT; CDR2 reads YYEEEE. As DNA, the CDR3 is TGTGCCAGCAGCGGATACCGGGACAGGGCATGGAATAATTCACCCCTCCACTTT. Translating it yields CASSGYRDRAWNNSPLHF.

This rearrangement joins TRBV5-6 to TRBJ2-3; 9 nucleotides match TRBD2. The CDR3 runs to 17 residues. Germline V gives CDR1 SGHDT, CDR2 YYEEEE. Germline trimming cut 5 bases from V and 4 bases from J; bases unmatched to any gene: 14. The CDR3, as DNA: TGTGCCAGCAGTTTAGCGGGAGCCGGAGGGTTCGCAGATACGCAGTATTTT. Translating gives CASSLAGAGGFADTQYF.

The J gene is TRBJ2-1, the V gene TRBV11-3; D unclear. The V gene's germline CDR1 is SGHNT and CDR2 YENEEA. The CDR3 is 11 amino acids. The germline V and J ends were trimmed by 5 bases and 7 bases, with 6 bases remaining between them. Here the CDR3 reads CASSLLNEQFF. The DNA for the CDR3 is TGTGCCAGCAGCCTCCTGAATGAGCAGTTCTTC.

This chain joins TRBV11-1 and TRBJ2-7, with D perhaps matching TRBD1 (5 bases). Germline assignment: CDR1 SGHAT and CDR2 FQDESV (reference sequence). This CDR3 has 14 amino acids. Deletions cut 6 bases from V and 3 bases from J, with 15 bases between. In DNA form, the CDR3 reads TGTGCCAGCAGTCCCTTGGGGCAAAACTACGAGCAGTACTTC. Amino acid sequence: CASSPLGQNYEQYF.

The V and J genes are TRBV15 and TRBJ1-5; no clear D. V lost 0 bases and J lost 2, with 5 bases in between. The CDR3 totals 14 residues. The germline CDR1 and CDR2 sequences are LNHNV and YYDKDF (reference sequence). The CDR3 DNA reads as TGTGCCACCAGCAGAGATTCAGGCAATCAGCCCCAGCATTTT. It encodes CATSRDSGNQPQHF.

This clone was observed a handful of times. This sequence joins TRBV29-1 and TRBJ2-1; tentative D call: TRBD2 (5 bases). The CDR3 covers 12 residues. Germline assignment: CDR1 SQVTM and CDR2 ANQGSEA. V was pared by 8 bases and J by 1 base, with 9 bases between. The CDR3 sequence is CSCGSSYNEQFF. For the CDR3, the DNA is TGCAGCTGCGGGTCTTCCTACAATGAGCAGTTCTTC.

CDR3 bases: TGTGCCAGCGCGGGAGGGGAAAAACTGTTTTTT. Translation: CASAGGEKLFF. The chain joins TRBV18 to TRBJ1-4; D gene unclear. CDR1 and CDR2 (germline): KGHSH, LQKENI. The CDR3 is 11 residues long. The V gene lost 8 bases and the J gene lost 8 bases, with 9 bases spanning the gap.

This clone was seen only a few times. The chain employs TRBV19 and TRBJ1-2, with D possibly TRBD1 on 5 matching bases. The ends were cut back, 1 base at V and 4 bases at J, with 13 bases in the middle. CDR3 length equals 15 residues. Germline V gives CDR1 LNHDA, CDR2 SQIVND (reference sequence). The CDR3 reads CASSIGYQGSYGYTF. The CDR3 DNA reads as TGTGCCAGTAGTATAGGATATCAGGGATCCTATGGCTACACCTTC.

V usage is TRBV5-4 and J usage is TRBJ2-1; the D is unclear. There are 11 residues in the CDR3. The V and J ends lost 4 bases and 6 bases respectively, with 5 bases between them. Germline V CDR1 and CDR2: SGHNT, YYREEE (reference sequence). The CDR3 loop reads CASSLLNEQFF. The CDR3 region has the DNA TGTGCCAGCAGCCTTCTCAATGAGCAGTTCTTC.

The V gene is TRBV6-1, the J gene TRBJ1-5; D is undetermined. The V gene lost 5 bases and the J gene lost 11 bases, with 16 bases spanning the gap. This CDR3 comprises 13 residues. Per germline, CDR1 MNHNS and CDR2 SASEGT. The CDR3, as DNA: TGTGCCAGCAGTCGGGGAATTCTCGGCGCCCAGCATTTT. Protein product: CASSRGILGAQHF.

The rearrangement uses TRBV6-5 and TRBJ1-4; 8 bases fit TRBD1. CDR1 is MNHEY and CDR2 is SVGAGI in the germline V gene. The J segment lost 3 bases and the V segment lost 10 bases, leaving 10 bases of the junction unmatched. This CDR3 has 15 amino acids. CDR3 loop: CATRTGRAPNEKLFF. CDR3 sequence (DNA): TGTGCCACCCGGACAGGGAGGGCTCCTAATGAAAAACTGTTTTTT.

V and J are TRBV7-8 and TRBJ2-7; 9 bases line up with TRBD1. V gave up 6 bases and J gave up 2 bases; unmatched junction bases: 11. CDR1 and CDR2 (germline): SGHVS, FQNEAQ. The CDR3 spans 16 residues. The CDR3 reads CASRLQGAAGPYEQYF. CDR3 DNA: TGTGCCAGCAGGCTACAGGGGGCGGCGGGCCCCTACGAGCAGTACTTC. The entire variable domain, with the rest obtained from reference TRBV7-8 and TRBJ2-7, is as follows: GAGVSQSPRYKVAKRGQDVALRCDPISGHVSLFWYQQALGQGPEFLTYFQNEAQLDKSGLPSDRFFAERPEGSVSTLKIQRTQQEDSAVYLCASRLQGAAGPYEQYFGPGTRLTVT.

The J gene is TRBJ2-5, the V gene TRBV9; 16 bases are shared with TRBD2. The CDR3 totals 17 residues. Germline CDR1 is SGDLS and CDR2 is YYNGEE. V dropped 3 bases and J dropped 4; count of bases not matched to a gene: 6. CDR3 residues: CASSGPGLAGGRETQYF. In DNA form, the CDR3 reads TGTGCCAGCAGCGGCCCGGGACTAGCGGGGGGGCGAGAGACCCAGTACTTC.

The chain employs TRBV9 and TRBJ2-2, with 7 bases fitting TRBD2. Germline V gene sequence: CDR1 SGDLS, CDR2 YYNGEE. This CDR3 spans 15 amino acids. J was trimmed by 1 base and V by 2 bases; bases with no gene match: 2. CDR3 sequence: CASSVPSGNTGELFF. DNA of the CDR3: TGTGCCAGCAGCGTCCCTAGCGGGAACACCGGGGAGCTGTTTTTT.

V usage is TRBV9 and J usage is TRBJ2-1; 7 bases map to TRBD2. J lost 7 bases, V lost 0 bases, and 10 bases had no gene match. Germline CDR1 reads SGDLS; CDR2 reads YYNGEE. There are 16 residues in the CDR3. The DNA for the CDR3 is TGTGCCAGCAGCGTAGGTGGGAGGGCCGGTGGAAATGAGCAGTTCTTC. This encodes CASSVGGRAGGNEQFF. Drawing the rest from reference TRBV9 and TRBJ2-1, the complete variable domain is DSGVTQTPKHLITATGQRVTLRCSPRSGDLSVYWYQQSLDQGLQFLIQYYNGEERAKGNILERFSAQQFPDLHSELNLSSLELGDSALYFCASSVGGRAGGNEQFFGPGTRLTVL.

CDR3 loop: CTSSQGFGPSGSPSYNEQFF. Written as DNA, the CDR3 is TGCACCAGCAGCCAAGGGTTCGGTCCTAGCGGGAGTCCCTCCTACAATGAGCAGTTCTTC. The V gene is TRBV1, the J gene TRBJ2-1; TRBD2 was called by the table and not checked on the DNA. TRBV1 is recorded as a pseudogene. The CDR3 has 20 residues.